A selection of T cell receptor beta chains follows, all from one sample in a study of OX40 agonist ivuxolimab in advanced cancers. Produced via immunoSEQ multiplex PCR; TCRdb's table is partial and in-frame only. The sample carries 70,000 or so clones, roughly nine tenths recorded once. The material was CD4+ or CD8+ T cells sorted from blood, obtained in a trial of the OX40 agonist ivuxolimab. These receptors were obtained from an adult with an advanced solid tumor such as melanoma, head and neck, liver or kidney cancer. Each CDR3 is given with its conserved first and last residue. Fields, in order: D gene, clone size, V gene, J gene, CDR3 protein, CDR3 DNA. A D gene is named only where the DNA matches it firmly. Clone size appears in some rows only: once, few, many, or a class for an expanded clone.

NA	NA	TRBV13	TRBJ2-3	CASSLVSADTQYF	TGTGCCAGCAGCTTGGTCTCCGCAGATACACAGTATTTT
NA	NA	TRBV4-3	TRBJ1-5	CASSQAKGEYQPQHF	TGCGCCAGCAGCCAAGCCAAGGGGGAATATCAGCCCCAGCATTTT
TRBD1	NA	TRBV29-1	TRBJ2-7	CSVEGGQIGYEQYF	TGCAGCGTTGAAGGGGGACAGATAGGGTACGAGCAGTACTTC
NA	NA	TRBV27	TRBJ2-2	CASSLSSGEYHTGELFF	TGTGCCAGCAGTTTATCATCGGGGGAGTATCACACCGGGGAGCTGTTTTTT
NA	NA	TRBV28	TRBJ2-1	CASSLFVWNEQFF	TGTGCCAGCAGTTTATTCGTCTGGAATGAGCAGTTCTTC
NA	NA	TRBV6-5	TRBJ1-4	CASSPVPTNEKLFF	TGTGCCAGCAGCCCGGTTCCAACTAATGAAAAACTGTTTTTT
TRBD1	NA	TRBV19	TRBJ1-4	CASNAWTGINATNEKLFF	TGTGCCAGTAACGCCTGGACAGGGATAAATGCAACTAATGAAAAACTGTTTTTT
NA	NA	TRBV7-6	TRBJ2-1	CASSLGGSSEPFF	TGTGCCAGCAGCTTAGGGGGATCTAGCGAGCCGTTCTTC
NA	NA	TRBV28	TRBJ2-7	CASRFTGVGNYEQYF	TGTGCCAGCAGATTTACCGGGGTAGGCAACTACGAGCAGTACTTC
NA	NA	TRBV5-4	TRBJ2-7	CASSLGPSGYEQYF	TGTGCCAGCAGCTTGGGTCCGTCAGGCTACGAGCAGTACTTC
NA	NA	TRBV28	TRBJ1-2	CASTMDGPSYGYTF	TGTGCCAGCACCATGGACGGGCCCAGCTATGGCTACACCTTC
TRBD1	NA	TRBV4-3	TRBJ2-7	CASSQADRAAYEQYF	TGCGCCAGCAGCCAGGCTGACAGGGCAGCCTACGAGCAGTACTTC
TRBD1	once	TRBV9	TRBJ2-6	CASSVGQEPRSGANVLTF	TGTGCCAGCAGCGTCGGACAGGAGCCCCGCTCTGGGGCCAACGTCCTGACTTTC
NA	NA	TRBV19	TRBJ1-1	CASILTGGNTEAFF	TGTGCCAGTATTTTGACAGGAGGGAACACTGAAGCTTTCTTT
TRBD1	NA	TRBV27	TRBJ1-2	CASSPNQLTGDDGYTF	TGTGCCAGCAGCCCAAATCAACTGACAGGGGACGATGGCTACACCTTC
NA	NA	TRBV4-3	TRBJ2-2	CASSQDWEYTGELFF	TGCGCCAGCAGCCAAGATTGGGAGTACACCGGGGAGCTGTTTTTT
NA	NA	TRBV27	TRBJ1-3	CASSLGGLGNTIYF	TGTGCCAGCAGTCTGGGGGGCCTAGGAAACACCATATATTTT
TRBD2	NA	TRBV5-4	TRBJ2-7	CASSPLGGSADEQYF	TGTGCCAGCAGCCCACTCGGCGGGAGTGCCGACGAGCAGTACTTC
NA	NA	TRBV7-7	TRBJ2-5	CASSLTSDFQETQYF	TGTGCTAGCAGCTTAACATCCGACTTCCAAGAGACCCAGTACTTC
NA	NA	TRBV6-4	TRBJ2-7	CASSDSTGTASYEQYF	TGTGCCAGCAGTGACTCCACCGGGACGGCCTCCTACGAGCAGTACTTC
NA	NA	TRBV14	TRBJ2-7	CASSHPGTSYEQYF	TGTGCCAGCAGCCACCCGGGGACCTCCTACGAGCAGTACTTC
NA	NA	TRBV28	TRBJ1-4	CASSDVGEKLFF	TGTGCCAGCAGTGACGTAGGCGAAAAACTGTTTTTT
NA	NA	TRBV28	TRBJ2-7	CASSSGTEAYEQYF	TGTGCCAGCAGTTCCGGGACCGAAGCCTACGAGCAGTACTTC
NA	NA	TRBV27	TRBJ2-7	CASRAYGGARTYEQYF	TGTGCCAGCAGGGCTTACGGGGGAGCCAGGACCTACGAGCAGTACTTC
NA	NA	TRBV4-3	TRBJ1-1	CASSQDSYTEAFF	TGCGCCAGCAGCCAGGACAGTTACACTGAAGCTTTCTTT
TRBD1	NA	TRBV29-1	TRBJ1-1	CSVEDEGGDSLNTEAFF	TGCAGCGTTGAAGATGAAGGTGGGGACAGTCTGAACACTGAAGCTTTCTTT
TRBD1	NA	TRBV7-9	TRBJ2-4	CASSLGWLDRAAKNIQYF	TGTGCCAGCAGCTTGGGGTGGTTGGACAGGGCGGCCAAAAACATTCAGTACTTC
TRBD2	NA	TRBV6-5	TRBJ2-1	CASSFGTSEQFF	TGTGCCAGCAGTTTCGGGACTAGCGAGCAGTTCTTC
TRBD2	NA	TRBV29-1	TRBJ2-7	CSAVFGSGNEQYF	TGCAGCGCCGTTTTTGGTAGCGGGAACGAGCAGTACTTC
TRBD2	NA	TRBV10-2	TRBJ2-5	CASSEASGSETQYF	TGCGCCAGCAGTGAGGCTAGCGGGTCAGAGACCCAGTACTTC
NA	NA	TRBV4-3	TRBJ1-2	CASSQDSAGYGYTF	TGCGCCAGCAGCCAAGATTCGGCAGGGTATGGCTACACCTTC
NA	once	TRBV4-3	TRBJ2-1	CASSDGAGRNEQFF	TGCGCCAGCAGCGACGGGGCGGGGAGGAATGAGCAGTTCTTC
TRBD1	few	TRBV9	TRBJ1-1	CASSDPGQGSEAFF	TGTGCCAGCAGCGACCCGGGACAGGGGTCGGAAGCTTTCTTT
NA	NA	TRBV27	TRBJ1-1	CASSQGTGFLEAFF	TGTGCCAGCAGCCAAGGAACAGGGTTCTTGGAAGCTTTCTTT
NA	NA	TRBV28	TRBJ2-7	CASSFGTGTYEQYF	TGTGCCAGCAGTTTTGGGACGGGAACCTACGAGCAGTACTTC
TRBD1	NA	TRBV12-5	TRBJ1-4	CASGLFYTGAGEKLFF	TGTGCTAGTGGTTTATTTTATACAGGGGCGGGTGAAAAACTGTTTTTT
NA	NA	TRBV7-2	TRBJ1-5	CASSSPMGEDQPQHF	TGTGCCAGCAGTTCACCTATGGGGGAAGATCAGCCCCAGCATTTT
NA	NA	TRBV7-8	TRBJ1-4	CASSLAGVWEKLFF	TGTGCCAGCAGCTTAGCGGGGGTGTGGGAAAAACTGTTTTTT
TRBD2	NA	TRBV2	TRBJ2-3	CASSPLIAGASADTQYF	TGTGCCAGCAGTCCACTAATAGCGGGAGCTTCGGCAGATACGCAGTATTTT
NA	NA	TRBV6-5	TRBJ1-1	CASSYAGGNTEAFF	TGTGCCAGCAGTTACGCGGGGGGTAACACTGAAGCTTTCTTT
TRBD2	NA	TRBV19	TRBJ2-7	CASSPWTSGGTISYEQYF	TGTGCCAGTAGCCCCTGGACTAGCGGGGGGACCATCTCCTACGAGCAGTACTTC
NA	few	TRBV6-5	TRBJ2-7	CASRDSLGEQYF	TGTGCCAGCAGGGATTCTTTGGGAGAGCAGTACTTC
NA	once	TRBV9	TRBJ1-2	CASSNNPDRIYGYTF	TGTGCCAGCAGTAACAACCCCGACAGGATCTATGGCTACACCTTC
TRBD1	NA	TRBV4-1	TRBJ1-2	CASSQAPLDRAGGYTF	TGCGCCAGCAGCCAAGCTCCCTTGGACAGGGCTGGCGGCTACACCTTC
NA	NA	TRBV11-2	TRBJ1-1	CASSLGYGLNTEAFF	TGTGCCAGCAGCTTGGGGTATGGTCTGAACACTGAAGCTTTCTTT
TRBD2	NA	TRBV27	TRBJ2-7	CASSLSLAGDYEQYF	TGTGCCAGCAGTTTGTCACTAGCGGGGGACTACGAGCAGTACTTC
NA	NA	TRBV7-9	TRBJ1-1	CASSFPGGAGDNEAFF	TGTGCCAGCAGCTTCCCCGGGGGCGCGGGTGATAATGAAGCTTTCTTT
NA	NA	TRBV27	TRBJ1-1	CASRGMNTEAFF	TGTGCCAGCCGGGGTATGAACACTGAAGCTTTCTTT
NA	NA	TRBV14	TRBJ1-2	CASSPNGFGYTF	TGTGCCAGCAGCCCGAATGGGTTCGGCTACACCTTC
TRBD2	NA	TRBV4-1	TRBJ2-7	CASSHTTGPGLAYEQYF	TGCGCCAGCAGCCATACAACTGGTCCGGGACTAGCCTACGAGCAGTACTTC
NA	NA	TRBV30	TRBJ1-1	CAWRSLVSGTEAFF	TGTGCCTGGAGGTCCTTAGTCTCGGGGACTGAAGCTTTCTTT
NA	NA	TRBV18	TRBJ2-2	CASSPPSAGELFF	TGTGCCAGCTCCCCACCGTCGGCCGGGGAGCTGTTTTTT